The source of this TCR beta chain is a study of blood T cells in healthy people across ages (dated by TCRdb to the mid-2010s). With regard to the full study: In model experiments, template switching captured about one uniquely barcoded TCR beta cDNA molecule for every two T cells. To avoid experimental bias, donors of different ages were distributed randomly across sequencing lanes. Using the same blood draw, the study looked at two additional independent replicas of 1 million unique cDNA reads for two donors, one aged 18 to 30 and the other aged 80 or older. Donors were grouped into four age groups: young (average 16 years), middle-aged (39), aged (around 60) and long-lived (approximately 81). Age-related changes in TCR beta repertoire diversity were measured in the study by deep sequencing normalized with unique cDNA molecular identifiers.

Donors were about 36 systemically healthy Caucasian individuals from Russia aged roughly 6 to 100 years. Each donor gave about 9.2 milliliters of peripheral blood, drawn into EDTA-treated Vacutainer tubes. PBMCs were isolated by Ficoll-Paque density-gradient centrifugation, with at least 7 million obtained per sample. Total RNA was extracted from PBMCs with Trizol reagent, with at least 6 micrograms obtained per sample. Naive CD45RAhigh/CD27high T cell percentages were measured by flow cytometry on a PBMC aliquot from every donor. The method behind the library was 5' RACE. TCRdb names Illumina HiSeq 2500 as the instrument used. A second roughly 6 to 11 cycle PCR used a sample-barcoded 5' primer and a J-beta primer mix. A unique molecular identifier was introduced onto each TCR beta cDNA molecule by a template-switch 5' adaptor carrying 12 random nucleotides. Each sample yielded at least 3 million CDR3-containing paired-end reads. First-strand cDNA synthesis was performed from all RNA using the Mint cDNA synthesis kit, with priming by a TRBC-specific oligonucleotide. After uracil-DNA glycosylase treatment, a first 18-cycle PCR used universal primers M1SS and BC2_uni_R on all cDNA. Processing in the source paper ran as follows. For normalization, 1 million high-quality reads were randomly selected from each sample, with every read carrying a distinct molecular identifier. Reads with shared molecular identifiers were discarded instead of being binned into consensus sequences. CDR3 identification, clonotype clustering and error correction used MiTCR with a Q25 quality threshold and the strictest error-elimination algorithm. Lower-bound total TCR beta diversity was estimated with a nonparametric unseen species model using Euler transformation. TCRdb cleaned the public reads at Q25 with fastp, built clones with MiXCR and kept in-frame beta chains. Records with the same CDR3 protein are collapsed into one entry carrying the most frequent genes and DNA. What appears here as the V and J calls and clone size reflects TCRdb's work, not the paper's. The sample table lists around 280,000 distinct CDR3 sequences, 27% of them with a count of one. Together, the top ten hold roughly 30% of the sample.

This clonotype has more than one count but fewer than ten. Its target antigen remains unknown. Base qualities are not recorded, but no much larger clone differs from it by a single base. General conclusions and limits of the study: Observed TCR beta diversity per million T cells fell roughly linearly with age, and a significant reduction was already apparent by age around 40. The CMV infection status of donors was not known, potentially confounding age-related changes in expanded clonotypes. Observed TCR beta diversity correlated strongly with the percentage of naive T cells measured by flow cytometry. Estimates of total diversity based on one million sequenced T cells were considered lower bounds and underestimates. Compared with the aged group, the long-lived group had more naive CD4+ T cells, fewer expanded clones and increased TCR diversity, a pattern suggesting age selection. Since profiling was done on bulk unsorted PBMCs, naive and antigen-experienced compartments could not be conclusively compared.

V is cut back by 0 bases and J by 0 bases, with 4 bases in the junction unmatched. Taken from the germline V gene, the CDR1 and CDR2 loops are MGHRA and YSYEKL. Taken from cysteine to phenylalanine, the CDR3 has 17 residues. The entry retains the CDR3 DNA only, 51 bases that are in frame from base 1. This clonotype originated in a woman in her 70s in good health. The sequence is built from TRBV4-1 and TRBJ2-3; TRBD2 agrees with 9 junctional bases. The sequenced sample consisted of blood. The nucleotide sequence is TGCGCCAGCAGCCAAGACAGCGGGAGGCGGAGCACAGATACGCAGTATTTT. The resulting protein is CASSQDSGRRSTDTQYF.